This T cell receptor (beta chain) was sequenced during a study of blood T cell repertoires in COVID-19. Study at large: Material from acute and convalescent COVID-19 was sourced from the United States, Italy and Spain. T cells, B-cell-depleted T cells, or PBMCs supplied cDNA or gDNA.

Per the study methods: For nucleated cells, counts were estimated from reference gene primer amplification. Generated by immunoSEQ multiplex PCR, the TCRdb table keeps only in-frame clones and is missing some. V and J calls and clone size are copied from that table; D and trimming were computed from the DNA. In the table there are some 150,000 clones, about nine tenths of which are singletons. The CDR3 length is 15 residues. The V gene lost 0 bases and the J gene lost 8 bases, with 12 bases spanning the gap. Germline values: CDR1 SGDLS, CDR2 YYNGEE. This clone occurred once. Sequenced material: peripheral blood. The sequence was collected from a woman aged 50 to 65 with acute or convalescent COVID-19. This chain uses TRBV9 with TRBJ1-6; a weak D match, TRBD1 (5 bases). The CDR3 DNA reads as TGTGCCAGCAGCGTAGGGCAGGGTTTTGATTCACCCCTCCACTTT. This encodes CASSVGQGFDSPLHF.